The text below deals with one TCR beta chain. The assay was immunoSEQ multiplex PCR, and TCRdb's table has in-frame clones only and misses some. Of about 180,000 clones in the sample, 85% to 90% are singletons; the top ten hold roughly 1.7%. CDR1 is SGHRS, CDR2 YFSETQ, per germline. V dropped 4 bases and J dropped 2 bases, with 18 bases sitting between them. CDR3 size: 17 residues. The sample comes from a study of T cell responses to AZD1222 COVID-19 vaccine. The sample consisted of peripheral blood, taken on day 0 of AZD1222 vaccination. The genes are TRBV5-1 and TRBJ2-2; D is possibly TRBD2 (7 bases). This TCR came from an adult in good health. The DNA of the CDR3 is TGCGCCAGCAGCGCGACAGGACTAGAGACTAACACCGGGGAGCTGTTTTTT. Protein sequence: CASSATGLETNTGELFF.